This TCR beta chain was found in a study of blood T cell repertoires in COVID-19. On the study more broadly: COVID-19 samples, acute and convalescent, were from the United States, Italy and Spain.

Per the authors' pipeline: Researchers report that nucleated cell counts were estimated from reference gene primer amplification. Sequencing was performed with immunoSEQ multiplex PCR; in TCRdb, only in-frame clones are kept and a portion is missing. From that table come the V and J calls and clone size; the DNA was used to work out D and trimming. The sample shows 150,000 to 180,000 clones, roughly 84% of them seen only once. This clonotype originated in a woman aged 50 to 60 with acute or convalescent COVID-19. Sequencing was done on a sample of peripheral blood.

Here the CDR3 reads CSASLAGGPDEQYF. CDR3 DNA sequence: TGCAGTGCTAGTTTGGCGGGAGGGCCTGACGAGCAGTACTTC. V is TRBV20-1 and J is TRBJ2-7; 9 bases are a match to TRBD2. The CDR3 length is 14 residues. CDR1 DFQATT and CDR2 SNEGSKA come from the germline V gene (reference sequence). The J segment lost 5 bases and the V segment lost 3 bases, leaving 8 bases of the junction unmatched.